This TCR beta chain derives from a study of CD8 T cells in ankylosing spondylitis. The CDR3 is 14 amino acids. The ends lost 4 bases at V and 3 bases at J; junction bases unmatched: 2. Germline V gene sequence: CDR1 SGHKS, CDR2 YYEKEE (reference sequence). Study-wide results and limits: As reported, disease-linked clones showed significant enrichment in matched ankylosing spondylitis synovial fluid. Blood of patients with ankylosing spondylitis appeared to be characterized by a TCR beta motif of several highly homologous variants. Both synovial fluid and blood in reactive arthritis had previously been reported to carry some motif variants.

Note on this clonotype: What it binds is not known.

TCRdb reanalysed the 5' RACE reads using MiXCR and keeps one entry per CDR3 protein. Of about 800,000 distinct CDR3 sequences listed, 10% to 15% are singletons. Sequencing was performed on blood, either unsorted or a sorted T cell fraction (not recorded which). The TCR sequence derives from a male donor with ankylosing spondylitis. V is TRBV5-5 and J is TRBJ2-2; 8 positions match TRBD1. The CDR3 sequence is CASSRQGYTGELFF. The CDR3 DNA follows: TGTGCCAGCAGCCGACAGGGGTACACCGGGGAGCTGTTTTTT.